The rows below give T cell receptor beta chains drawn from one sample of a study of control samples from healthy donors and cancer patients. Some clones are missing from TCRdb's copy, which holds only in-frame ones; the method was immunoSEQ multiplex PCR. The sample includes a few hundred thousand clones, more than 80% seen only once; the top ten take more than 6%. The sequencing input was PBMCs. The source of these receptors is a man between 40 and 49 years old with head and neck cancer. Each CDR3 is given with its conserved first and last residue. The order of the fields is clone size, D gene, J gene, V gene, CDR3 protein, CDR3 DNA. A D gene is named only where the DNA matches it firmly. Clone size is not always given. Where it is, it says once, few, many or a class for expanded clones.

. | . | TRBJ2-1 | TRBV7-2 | CASSLTGGTYNEQFF | TGTGCCAGCAGCTTAACTGGGGGGACCTACAATGAGCAGTTCTTC
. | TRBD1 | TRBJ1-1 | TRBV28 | CASSLYGQGRNTEAFF | TGTGCCAGCAGTTTATACGGACAGGGGAGGAACACTGAAGCTTTCTTT
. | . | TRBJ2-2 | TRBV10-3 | CAISSSWTLENTGELFF | TGTGCCATCAGTTCCTCCTGGACACTTGAGAACACCGGGGAGCTGTTTTTT
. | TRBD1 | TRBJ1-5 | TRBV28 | CASSADRGGNNQPQHF | TGTGCCAGCAGTGCGGACAGGGGGGGGAACAATCAGCCCCAGCATTTT
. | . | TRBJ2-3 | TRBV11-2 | CASSHTRTTFLNADTQYF | TGTGCCAGCAGCCACACCCGTACTACCTTCCTAAATGCGGATACGCAGTATTTT
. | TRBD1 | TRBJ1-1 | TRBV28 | CATVNTGVRTEAFF | TGTGCCACCGTCAACACAGGGGTTCGCACTGAAGCTTTCTTT
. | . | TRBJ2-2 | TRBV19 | CASSSRTGLADRRTGELFF | TGTGCCAGTAGTTCGAGGACCGGGTTGGCGGATCGGAGAACCGGGGAGCTGTTTTTT
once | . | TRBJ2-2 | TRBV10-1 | CASRGDGDTGELFF | TGCGCCAGCAGAGGGGACGGCGACACCGGGGAGCTGTTTTTT
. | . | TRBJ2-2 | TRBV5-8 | CASSLEQGIGELFF | TGTGCCAGCAGCTTGGAGCAGGGGATCGGGGAGCTGTTTTTT
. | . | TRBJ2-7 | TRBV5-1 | CASSLQEPSYEQYF | TGCGCCAGCAGCTTGCAGGAGCCCTCCTACGAGCAGTACTTC
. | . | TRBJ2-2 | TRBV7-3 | CASSLERSGTGELFF | TGTGCCAGCAGCTTGGAGCGTTCGGGCACCGGGGAGCTGTTTTTT
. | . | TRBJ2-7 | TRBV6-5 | CASSSVNSGRYEQYF | TGTGCCAGCAGCTCCGTCAATAGCGGTCGCTACGAGCAGTACTTC
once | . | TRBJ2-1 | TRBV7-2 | CASSFGLAHNEQFF | TGTGCCAGCAGCTTTGGCCTAGCGCACAATGAGCAGTTCTTC
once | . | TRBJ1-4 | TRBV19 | CASSVSGSTNEKLFF | TGTGCCAGTAGTGTTTCAGGTTCAACTAATGAAAAACTGTTTTTT
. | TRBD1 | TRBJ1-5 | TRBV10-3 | CAISVGTGSNQPQHF | TGTGCCATCAGTGTTGGGACAGGGAGCAATCAGCCCCAGCATTTT
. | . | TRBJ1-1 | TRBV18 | CASLTRIRGTRTEAFF | TGTGCCAGCTTAACGAGGATTAGGGGGACGAGGACTGAAGCTTTCTTT
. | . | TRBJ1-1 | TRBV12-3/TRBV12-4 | CASSRPTEAFF | TGTGCCAGCAGTCGGCCCACTGAAGCTTTCTTT
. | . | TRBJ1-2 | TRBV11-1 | CASSSRDIDYGYTF | TGTGCCAGCAGCTCCCGGGACATAGACTATGGCTACACCTTC
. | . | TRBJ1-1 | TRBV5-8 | CASSLRGGRTEAFF | TGTGCCAGCAGCTTACGTGGGGGGCGGACTGAAGCTTTCTTT
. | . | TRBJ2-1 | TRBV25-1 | CASSVDTSYNEQFF | TGTGCCAGCAGTGTGGACACCTCCTACAATGAGCAGTTCTTC
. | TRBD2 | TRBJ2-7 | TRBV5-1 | CASSSPGLYGGDEQYF | TGCGCCAGCAGCTCCCCCGGACTATATGGGGGGGACGAGCAGTACTTC
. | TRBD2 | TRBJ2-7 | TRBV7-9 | CASSYLAGANTYEQYF | TGTGCCAGCAGCTACCTAGCGGGGGCAAATACCTACGAGCAGTACTTC
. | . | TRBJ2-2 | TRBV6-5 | CASSSGLGDTGELFF | TGTGCCAGCTCTTCAGGATTGGGGGACACCGGGGAGCTGTTTTTT
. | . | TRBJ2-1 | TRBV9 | CASSVDGLAYNEQFF | TGTGCCAGCAGCGTAGACGGACTTGCCTACAATGAGCAGTTCTTC
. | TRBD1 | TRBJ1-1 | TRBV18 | CASSQQGAGTEAFF | TGTGCCAGCTCACAACAGGGGGCCGGGACTGAAGCTTTCTTT
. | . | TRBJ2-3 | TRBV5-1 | CASSPGGGAVDTQYF | TGCGCCAGCAGTCCAGGTGGCGGGGCGGTCGATACGCAGTATTTT
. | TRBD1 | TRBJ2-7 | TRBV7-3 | CASSSTGDEQYF | TGTGCCAGCAGCTCGACAGGGGACGAGCAGTACTTC
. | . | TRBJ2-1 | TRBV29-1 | CSAGDGYNEQFF | TGCAGCGCCGGGGACGGCTACAATGAGCAGTTCTTC
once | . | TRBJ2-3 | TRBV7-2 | CASSLGPSTDTQYF | TGTGCCAGCAGCTTAGGACCTTCCACAGATACGCAGTATTTT
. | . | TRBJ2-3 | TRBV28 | CASSLNDPDTQYF | TGTGCCAGCAGTTTAAACGACCCAGATACGCAGTATTTT
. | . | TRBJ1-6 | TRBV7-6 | CASSIRQAGSYNSPLHF | TGTGCCAGCAGCATCCGACAGGCGGGCTCCTATAATTCACCCCTCCACTTT
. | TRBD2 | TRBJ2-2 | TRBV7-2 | CASSLAGGANTGELFF | TGTGCCAGCAGCTTGGCGGGGGGCGCGAACACCGGGGAGCTGTTTTTT
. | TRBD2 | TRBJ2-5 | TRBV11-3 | CASSLGIGVAGGQETQYF | TGTGCCAGCAGCCTCGGGATAGGGGTAGCGGGGGGTCAAGAGACCCAGTACTTC
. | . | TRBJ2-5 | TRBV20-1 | CSVMEETQYF | TGCAGTGTTATGGAAGAGACCCAGTACTTC
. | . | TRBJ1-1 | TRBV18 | CASSPFGGQEGSWSTEAFF | TGTGCCAGCTCACCCTTTGGGGGGCAGGAAGGTAGTTGGAGCACTGAAGCTTTCTTT
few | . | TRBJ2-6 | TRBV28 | CASSSSGANVLTF | TGTGCCAGCAGCAGTTCTGGGGCCAACGTCCTGACTTTC
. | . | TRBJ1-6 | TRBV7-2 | CASSLEARFNSPLHF | TGTGCCAGCAGCTTAGAGGCAAGGTTTAATTCACCCCTCCACTTT
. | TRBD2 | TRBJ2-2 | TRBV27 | CASSAGTSGLGELFF | TGTGCCAGCAGTGCCGGGACTAGCGGCCTCGGGGAGCTGTTTTTT
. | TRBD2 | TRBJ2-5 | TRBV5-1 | CASSWSGLAGETQYF | TGCGCCAGCAGCTGGAGTGGACTAGCGGGAGAGACCCAGTACTTC
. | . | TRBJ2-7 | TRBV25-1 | CASSGGGWDYEQYF | TGTGCCAGCAGTGGGGGCGGTTGGGACTACGAGCAGTACTTC